This TCR beta chain was captured in a study of cytomegalovirus exposure and HLA in healthy donors. The primer mix had 60 Vbeta and 13 Jbeta primers. TCRdb's copy holds only in-frame clones and misses some; the assay was immunoSEQ multiplex PCR. Its listing shows 80,000 to 95,000 clones. Germline loops: CDR1 DFQATT, CDR2 SNEGSKA (reference sequence). V was shortened by 6 bases and J by 7 bases, with 7 bases between the two germline ends. This CDR3 region has 10 residues. This sequence joins TRBV20-1 and TRBJ2-1; TRBD1 is a possible D gene (5 bases). The sample consisted of PBMCs. The sequence was collected from a middle-aged man in good health and CMV-seropositive. Written as DNA, the CDR3 is TGCAGTGCGAAGGGGAATGAGCAGTTCTTC. This encodes CSAKGNEQFF.